Listed below are T cell receptor beta chains from one sample, sequenced in a study of vaccination and CD4 T cells after COVID-19. In TCRdb, the PCR reads were re-called with MiXCR into one record per CDR3 protein. This table has 17,000 or so distinct CDR3 sequences, approximately 36% appearing once. Antigens of these TCRs are unknown. Source material: CD4+ T cells from blood, cultured in vitro. All receptors come from a human donor who had recovered from COVID-19. The CDR3 runs from the conserved cysteine through the conserved F or W. The order of the fields is V gene, D gene, J gene, clone size, CDR3 protein, CDR3 DNA. D genes are given only for firm matches. Size tells how often a clone was seen (once, few, many) or the class of an expanded clone, and some rows leave it out.

>TRBV19|-|TRBJ2-5|few
CASSISDSFLETQYF
-
>TRBV7-2|TRBD2|TRBJ2-5|-
CASSPGTIYQETQYF
TGTGCCAGCAGCCCCGGGACTATCTACCAAGAGACCCAGTACTTC
>TRBV7-7|-|TRBJ1-5|-
CASSLDGPGNQPQHF
TGTGCCAGCAGCTTAGATGGACCAGGGAATCAGCCCCAGCATTTT
>TRBV9|-|TRBJ1-6|few
CASSVGGGVGSPLHF
TGTGCCAGCAGCGTCGGTGGAGGGGTGGGATCACCCCTCCACTTT
>TRBV27|-|TRBJ1-5|-
CASSVQGDQPQHF
TGTGCCAGCAGCGTACAGGGAGATCAGCCCCAGCATTTT
>TRBV15|TRBD2|TRBJ2-7|few
CATSRTLAGGYEQYF
TGTGCCACCAGCAGAACTCTAGCGGGAGGCTACGAGCAGTACTTC
>TRBV7-2|TRBD2|TRBJ2-1|-
CASSFQGGISNEQFF
TGTGCCAGCAGCTTCCAGGGAGGGATAAGCAATGAGCAGTTCTTC
>TRBV28|TRBD1|TRBJ2-1|-
CASREHRGDTYNEQFF
TGTGCCAGCAGAGAACACAGGGGGGACACCTACAATGAGCAGTTCTTC
>TRBV7-9|TRBD1|TRBJ2-4|once
CASSLVTGAKGRAKNIQYF
TGTGCCAGCAGCTTAGTGACAGGGGCAAAAGGCCGAGCCAAAAACATTCAGTACTTC
>TRBV7-6|-|TRBJ2-5|medium-sized
CASSLLATKGETQYF
TGTGCCAGCAGCTTGCTAGCGACAAAAGGGGAGACCCAGTACTTC
>TRBV2|-|TRBJ2-7|once
CASSPTIGSYEQYF
TGTGCCAGCAGCCCGACTATCGGGAGCTACGAGCAGTACTTC
>TRBV20-1|TRBD1|TRBJ2-7|-
CSARREDRVAYEQYF
TGCAGTGCTAGACGTGAGGACAGGGTGGCCTACGAGCAGTACTTC
>TRBV20-1|-|TRBJ2-3|-
CSAFLGGDTQYF
TGCAGTGCCTTCTTGGGGGGAGATACGCAGTATTTT
>TRBV6-2/TRBV6-3|-|TRBJ2-2|-
CASSKTSSGELFF
TGTGCCAGCAGTAAAACTAGCTCCGGGGAGCTGTTTTTT
>TRBV2|TRBD2|TRBJ2-7|few
CASRTGLAGLIYEQYF
TGTGCCAGCAGGACCGGACTAGCGGGACTAATCTACGAGCAGTACTTC
>TRBV5-4|-|TRBJ2-2|-
CASSQGTANTGELFF
TGTGCCAGCAGCCAAGGGACCGCGAACACCGGGGAGCTGTTTTTT
>TRBV11-2|-|TRBJ2-5|-
CASSPTAWGGSSETQYF
TGTGCCAGCAGCCCGACCGCATGGGGGGGCAGTTCAGAGACCCAGTACTTC
>TRBV27|-|TRBJ2-7|-
CASSDFYEQYF
TGTGCCAGCAGCGACTTCTACGAGCAGTACTTC
>TRBV7-6|TRBD1|TRBJ2-7|few
CASSRGQPQDEQYF
TGTGCCAGCAGCCGGGGACAGCCGCAGGACGAGCAGTACTTC
>TRBV29-1|-|TRBJ2-1|-
CSVDFGLAESNEQFF
TGCAGCGTTGACTTCGGATTAGCGGAGTCCAATGAGCAGTTCTTC
>TRBV7-3|TRBD2|TRBJ2-3|-
CASSHPGLESDTQYF
TGTGCCAGCAGCCATCCGGGACTAGAGTCAGATACGCAGTATTTT
>TRBV10-2|TRBD2|TRBJ2-3|-
CASGPTGGRDTQYF
TGCGCCAGCGGCCCGACGGGAGGGAGAGATACGCAGTATTTT
>TRBV7-9|-|TRBJ1-1|few
CASTQRGQLNTEAFF
TGTGCCAGCACCCAAAGGGGCCAGCTGAACACTGAAGCTTTCTTT
>TRBV20-1|-|TRBJ2-5|-
CSARDHIGLPQYF
TGCAGTGCTAGAGATCATATTGGTTTACCCCAGTACTTC
>TRBV28|-|TRBJ1-5|-
CASSLSRGYQPQHF
TGTGCCAGCAGTTTAAGCAGGGGTTACCAGCCCCAGCATTTT
>TRBV28|-|TRBJ1-2|-
CASRGTGLNYGYTF
TGTGCCAGCAGGGGAACAGGGTTAAACTATGGCTACACCTTC
>TRBV4-1|TRBD1|TRBJ1-2|once
CASSPTGQPISGYTF
TGCGCCAGCAGCCCCACGGGACAGCCTATTTCTGGCTACACCTTC
>TRBV19|TRBD2|TRBJ2-2|-
CASKPQGRWTSGRTGELFF
TGTGCCAGTAAACCACAGGGACGATGGACTAGCGGGAGAACCGGGGAGCTGTTTTTT
>TRBV7-3|-|TRBJ2-2|few
CASSLLHGGRGGELFF
TGTGCCAGCAGCTTATTACATGGGGGGAGAGGCGGGGAGCTGTTTTTT
>TRBV5-6|-|TRBJ1-6|-
CASSQPGTSPLHF
TGTGCCAGCAGCCAGCCCGGGACCTCACCCCTCCACTTT
>TRBV7-2|TRBD2|TRBJ2-5|-
CASSLGGQETQYF
TGTGCCAGCAGCTTGGGGGGGCAAGAGACCCAGTACTTC
>TRBV5-1|TRBD2|TRBJ2-2|-
CASSFLAGANTGELFF
TGCGCCAGCAGCTTCCTAGCGGGAGCGAACACCGGGGAGCTGTTTTTT
>TRBV6-5|TRBD1|TRBJ1-5|-
CASSYRGQVGNQPQRF
TGTGCCAGCAGTTACCGCGGACAGGTGGGGAATCAGCCCCAGCGTTTT
>TRBV4-1|-|TRBJ1-6|few
CASSQEQASPLHF
TGCGCCAGCAGCCAAGAACAGGCCTCACCCCTCCACTTT
>TRBV19|-|TRBJ2-3|-
CASSNLRPDTQYF
TGTGCCAGTAGTAATCTTCGCCCAGATACGCAGTATTTT
>TRBV30|-|TRBJ2-1|-
CAWSPNLANEQFF
TGTGCCTGGAGTCCCAATTTAGCCAATGAGCAGTTCTTC
>TRBV7-9|-|TRBJ2-7|-
CASSFPTYEQYF
TGTGCCAGCAGCTTCCCAACCTACGAGCAGTACTTC